This TCR beta chain emerged from a study of cytomegalovirus exposure and HLA in healthy donors. Worth noting for this clone: The target antigen is unknown.

Use of 60 Vbeta and 13 Jbeta primers characterized the PCR. Generated by immunoSEQ multiplex PCR, the TCRdb table keeps only in-frame clones and is missing some. In the table there are 160,000 or so clones, approximately 80% of which are singletons. The trim removed 7 bases at V and 3 bases at J, leaving 5 bases unmatched. In germline, CDR1 is MGHRA, CDR2 YSYEKL. The CDR3 consists of 16 residues. Study-wide points: Across donors, most TCRs were seen rarely, yet some public ones were widespread. Later on, an analysis showed TCR association rates differing by HLA locus, with DRB1 the most and HLA-C the fewest.

Sequencing was done on a sample of PBMCs. The TCR comes from a male donor in good health and CMV-seropositive. V usage is TRBV4-1 and J usage is TRBJ2-1; 14 bases are a match to TRBD2. Here the CDR3 reads CASKGLAGANYNEQFF. Written as DNA, the CDR3 is TGCGCCAGCAAGGGACTAGCGGGAGCTAACTACAATGAGCAGTTCTTC.